This T cell receptor beta chain is drawn from a study of CD8+CD57+ T cells in acquired aplastic anemia. In patients chosen for sequencing, flow cytometry had shown CD8+CD57+ cell expansion. Profiling of TCR beta VDJ combinations and CDR3 sequences used genomic DNA as template. TCRdb independently ran MiXCR on the reads; one entry per CDR3 protein. The sample consists of about 270,000 distinct CDR3 sequences, 65% to 90% of them appearing once. Losses at the gene ends were 7 bases for V and 3 bases for J; bases not matched to a gene: 7. Germline V gene sequence: CDR1 SQVTM, CDR2 ANQGSEA. The length of the CDR3 is 13 residues.

The sample comprised sorted CD4+, CD8+, or CD8+CD57+ T cells (not recorded which) from PBMCs. The chain combines TRBV29-1 with TRBJ2-7; 9 nucleotides agree with TRBD2. The receptor comes from a human donor with aplastic anemia. As DNA, the CDR3 is TGCAGCGCCGTGGCGGGGGGGCACTACGAGCAGTACTTC. This encodes CSAVAGGHYEQYF.